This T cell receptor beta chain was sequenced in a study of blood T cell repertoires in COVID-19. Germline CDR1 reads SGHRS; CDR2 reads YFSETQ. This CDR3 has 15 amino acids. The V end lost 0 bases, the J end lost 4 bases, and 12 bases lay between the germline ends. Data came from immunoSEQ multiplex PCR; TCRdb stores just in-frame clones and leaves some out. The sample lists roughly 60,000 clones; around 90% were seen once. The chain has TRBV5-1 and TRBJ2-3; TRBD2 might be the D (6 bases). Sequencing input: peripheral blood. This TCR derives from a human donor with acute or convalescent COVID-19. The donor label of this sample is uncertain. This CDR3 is CASSLVGTRADTQYF. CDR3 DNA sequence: TGCGCCAGCAGCTTGGTGGGGACTCGGGCAGATACGCAGTATTTT.